These 10 T cell receptor beta chains originate from one sample sequenced in a study of OX40 agonist ivuxolimab in advanced cancers. Library method: the immunoSEQ multiplex PCR assay. TCRdb obtained this table from immuneACCESS and retained in-frame rearrangements with V and J assigned. These tables miss some clones; where compared with another copy, unresolved V genes account for less than half of the shortfall, and the remainder is unexplained. The sample table holds about 80,000 clones, of which approximately 83% were seen once. The top ten hold roughly 2% of the sample. The sequencing used CD4+ or CD8+ T cells sorted from blood, collected in a trial of the OX40 agonist ivuxolimab. The receptors come from an adult with an advanced solid tumor such as melanoma, head and neck, liver or kidney cancer.

The V and J genes are TRBV7-9 and TRBJ2-5; D remains ambiguous. The CDR3 is 13 residues long. V lost 1 base, J lost 6 bases, and 9 bases lay in between. In germline, CDR1 is SEHNR, CDR2 FQNEAQ (reference sequence). In DNA form, the CDR3 reads TGTGCCAGCAGCTTAGACCTAGAGAAGACCCAGTACTTC. This codes for CASSLDLEKTQYF.

V and J are TRBV19 and TRBJ1-5; D remains ambiguous. Trimming removed 3 bases from V and 5 bases from J, with 8 bases in between. Germline-derived CDR1 and CDR2 are LNHDA and SQIVND (reference sequence). The CDR3 covers 13 residues. The CDR3 here is CASSIGSDQPQHF. The CDR3 DNA follows: TGTGCCAGTAGTATCGGCAGCGATCAGCCCCAGCATTTT.

The rearrangement joins TRBV28 to TRBJ1-5; D not resolved. This CDR3 contains 16 residues. CDR1 is MDHEN, CDR2 SYDVKM, per germline. Trimming removed 3 bases from V and 0 bases from J, with 12 bases in between. The CDR3 region is CASSFALWYSNQPQHF. CDR3 coding DNA: TGTGCCAGCAGTTTTGCTCTTTGGTATAGCAATCAGCCCCAGCATTTT.

This chain connects TRBV2 to TRBJ1-2; possible D gene TRBD1, 5 bases. Per germline, CDR1 SNHLY and CDR2 FYNNEI. The CDR3 extends over 14 amino acids. Trimming pared 6 bases from V and 8 bases from J, leaving 19 bases between. CDR3 nucleotide sequence: TGTGCCAGCAGCCGAATGGGGGTACTCGACGGCTACACCTTC. Amino acid sequence: CASSRMGVLDGYTF. The full variable domain, with the rest looked up from reference TRBV2 and TRBJ1-2, is EPEVTQTPSHQVTQMGQEVILRCVPISNHLYFYWYRQILGQKVEFLVSFYNNEISEKSEIFDDQFSVERPDGSNFTLKIRSTKLEDSAMYFCASSRMGVLDGYTFGSGTRLTVV.

The table lists this clone with a few counts. This chain joins TRBV19 and TRBJ1-5; D gene ambiguous. V was pared by 6 bases and J by 2 bases, with 14 bases between. The CDR3 is 15 residues long. Per the germline V gene, CDR1 is LNHDA and CDR2 is SQIVND (reference sequence). CDR3 amino acids: CASRGWAAGNQPQHF. CDR3 in DNA: TGTGCCAGTAGAGGGTGGGCAGCAGGCAATCAGCCCCAGCATTTT.

The genes are TRBV28 and TRBJ1-2; D not resolved. CDR3 length equals 13 residues. Germline CDR1 reads MDHEN; CDR2 reads SYDVKM. V was trimmed by 1 base and J by 4 bases, leaving 7 bases between them. The CDR3 coding sequence is TGTGCCAGCAGTTTATCACAGACCTATGGCTACACCTTC. Translated: CASSLSQTYGYTF.

V is TRBV6-6 and J is TRBJ2-3, with a possible D match to TRBD2 (6 bases). V gave up 7 bases and J gave up 0 bases, with 11 bases separating them. The length of the CDR3 is 14 residues. Germline assignment: CDR1 MNHNY and CDR2 SVGAGI (reference sequence). The CDR3 coding sequence is TGTGCCAGCACTCCAGGGACTAGCACAGATACGCAGTATTTT. It is translated as CASTPGTSTDTQYF.

This chain links TRBV6-5 with TRBJ1-2, with TRBD1 as a possible D gene (6 bases). Germline assignment: CDR1 MNHEY and CDR2 SVGAGI. The CDR3 consists of 15 residues. The V and J ends lost 0 bases and 7 bases respectively, with 15 bases between them. CDR3 amino acids: CASSYSMAGGFGYTF. The CDR3 DNA reads as TGTGCCAGCAGTTACTCGATGGCGGGGGGCTTTGGCTACACCTTC.

This clone was observed a single time. The chain combines TRBV28 with TRBJ1-2; no reliable D call. CDR1 is MDHEN, CDR2 SYDVKM, per germline. V was cut by 6 bases and J by 8 bases, with 22 bases left in between. There are 15 residues in the CDR3. CDR3 sequence: CASSNGGLLGAGYTF. CDR3 bases: TGTGCCAGCAGCAACGGTGGCCTACTCGGCGCAGGCTACACCTTC.

This rearrangement joins TRBV7-3 to TRBJ2-3, with 8 nucleotides matching TRBD1. The CDR3 has 16 residues. CDR1 is SGHTA and CDR2 is FQGTGA in the germline V gene. Trimming cost V 1 base and J 11 bases; bases outside gene matches: 14. The CDR3 DNA is TGTGCCAGCAGCTTAAAAGGGGGGACAGGTTTAGAGGAGCAGTATTTT. Its protein product is CASSLKGGTGLEEQYF. The full variable domain, with the rest looked up from reference TRBV7-3 and TRBJ2-3, is GAGVSQTPSNKVTEKGKYVELRCDPISGHTALYWYRQSLGQGPEFLIYFQGTGAADDSGLPNDRFFAVRPEGSVSTLKIQRTERGDSAVYLCASSLKGGTGLEEQYFGPGTRLTVL.